This T cell receptor (beta chain) was documented in a study of early T cells in non-severe SARS-CoV-2 infection. As for the study in general: Sequenced bulk RNA came from whole blood that was unsorted, and chains were unpaired. Study-level results: VDJdb matching favored anti-spike CD8 responses, missing private and CD4 specificities.

Turning to this clonotype: Its antigen is unknown.

Attached unique molecular identifiers marked individual cDNA molecules. TCRdb re-analysed the 5' RACE reads in MiXCR, keeping a single row per CDR3 protein. The sample consists of 62,000 or so distinct CDR3 sequences, roughly a tenth of them appearing once. Material for sequencing was whole blood. This receptor was identified in an adult who was a healthcare worker with PCR-confirmed SARS-CoV-2 infection or an uninfected control (not recorded which).

The CDR3 DNA follows: TGTGCCAGCAGCGCACAGACAGGGAACACTGAAGCTTTCTTT. It translates to CASSAQTGNTEAFF. V and J are TRBV9 and TRBJ1-1, with D maybe TRBD1 (6 bases). V was cut by 3 bases and J by 1 base, with 10 bases left in between. CDR3 length: 14 amino acids. CDR1 is SGDLS, CDR2 YYNGEE, per germline.